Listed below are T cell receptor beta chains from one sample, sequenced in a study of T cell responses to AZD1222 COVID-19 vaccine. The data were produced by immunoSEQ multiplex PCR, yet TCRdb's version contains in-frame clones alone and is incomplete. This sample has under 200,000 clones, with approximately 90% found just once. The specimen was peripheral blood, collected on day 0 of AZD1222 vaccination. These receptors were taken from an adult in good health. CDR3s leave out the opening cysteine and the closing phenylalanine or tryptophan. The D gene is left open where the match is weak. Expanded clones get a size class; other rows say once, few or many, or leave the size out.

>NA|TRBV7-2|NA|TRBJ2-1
ASTLPRAPSYNEQF
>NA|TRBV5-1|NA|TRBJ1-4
ASQSRANEKLF
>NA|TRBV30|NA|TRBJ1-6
AWGAEGSYNSPLH
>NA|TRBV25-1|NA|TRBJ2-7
ASRGGGSYEQY
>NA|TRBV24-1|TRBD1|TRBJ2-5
ATSDSMGQGSETQY
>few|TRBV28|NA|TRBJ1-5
ASNRPPNQPQH
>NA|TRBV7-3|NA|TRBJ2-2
ASSSLLGTGELF
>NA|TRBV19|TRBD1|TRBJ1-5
ASSIETGENQPQH
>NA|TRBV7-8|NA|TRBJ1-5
ASSFQSNQPQH
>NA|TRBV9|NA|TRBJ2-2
ASSTRTVSGELF
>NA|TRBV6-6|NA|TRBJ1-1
ASSYSPSNTEAF
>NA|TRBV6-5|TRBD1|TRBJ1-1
ASRPTGAKTEAF
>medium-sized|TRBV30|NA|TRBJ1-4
AWSAGSRVGEKLF
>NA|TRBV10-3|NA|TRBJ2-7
AIRVGTETSEQY